The 26 T cell receptor beta chains given below trace back to one sample, sequenced in a study of memory CD4+ T cells and cytomegalovirus serostatus. The sort gate was single viable CD3+CD4+CD8-CD45RO+ cells for memory CD4+ T cells. Method: immunoSEQ multiplex PCR; TCRdb's copy keeps in-frame clones and lacks some. The sample has more than 35,000 clones, about three quarters seen once. Input material: memory CD4+ T cells from blood. These receptors were obtained from an adult in good health and CMV-seronegative.

J is TRBJ1-2 and V is TRBV5-1; D gene uncertain. Per germline, CDR1 SGHRS and CDR2 YFSETQ. Trimming pared 4 bases from V and 7 bases from J, leaving 17 bases between. This CDR3 has 14 residues. The CDR3 loop reads CASSITPSESGYTF. The DNA for the CDR3 is TGCGCCAGCAGCATAACCCCTAGCGAGAGTGGCTACACCTTC.

V usage is TRBV5-4 and J usage is TRBJ1-1; D gene ambiguous. CDR1 and CDR2 from the germline V gene are SGHNT and YYREEE (reference sequence). V lost 2 bases, J lost 1 base, and 3 bases lay in between. This CDR3 contains 12 residues. The CDR3 bases are TGTGCCAGCAGCTTTCAGAACACTGAAGCTTTCTTT. It encodes CASSFQNTEAFF.

The chain is built from TRBV7-2 and TRBJ2-2; 7 bases are shared with TRBD2. The CDR3 spans 15 residues. From germline, CDR1 is SGHTA and CDR2 FQGNSA. V lost 7 bases, J lost 2 bases, and 7 bases stayed unmatched. The chain's CDR3 is CASTVGRFNTGELFF. Written as DNA, the CDR3 is TGTGCCAGCACCGTCGGGAGGTTCAACACCGGGGAGCTGTTTTTT.

The chain uses TRBV2 and TRBJ2-2; 7 nucleotides line up with TRBD1. The CDR3 runs 14 residues. The germline V gene has CDR1 SNHLY and CDR2 FYNNEI. The J segment lost 1 base and the V segment lost 7 bases, leaving 3 bases of the junction unmatched. The CDR3 sequence: CASTGQMNTGELFF. Written as DNA, the CDR3 is TGTGCCAGCACGGGACAGATGAACACCGGGGAGCTGTTTTTT.

The chain carries TRBV29-1 and TRBJ2-2; 7 bases line up with TRBD1. The ends lost 7 bases at V and 7 bases at J; junction bases unmatched: 3. Germline V gene sequence: CDR1 SQVTM, CDR2 ANQGSEA. CDR3 size: 11 residues. In nucleotides, the CDR3 is TGCAGCGGCTACAGGGGCGGGGAGCTGTTTTTT. Protein sequence: CSGYRGGELFF.

This chain uses TRBV7-2 with TRBJ1-5, with 8 bases matching TRBD1. V shed 4 bases and J 0 bases; nucleotides not matched to a gene: 2. The CDR3 runs to 15 residues. The V gene's germline CDR1 is SGHTA and CDR2 FQGNSA. CDR3 sequence reads: CASSSDRGSNQPQHF. CDR3 coding DNA: TGTGCCAGCAGCTCTGACAGGGGTAGCAATCAGCCCCAGCATTTT.

This chain links TRBV18 with TRBJ1-1; D remains unclear. Trimming pared 3 bases from V and 0 bases from J, leaving 11 bases between. Per the germline V gene, CDR1 is KGHSH and CDR2 is LQKENI. The CDR3 loop spans 15 amino acids. The CDR3 spells CASSPGVPMNTEAFF. CDR3 nucleotide sequence: TGTGCCAGCTCACCTGGGGTCCCTATGAACACTGAAGCTTTCTTT.

V is TRBV6-1 and J is TRBJ2-1, with no clear D. V was shortened by 3 bases and J by 8 bases, with 5 bases between the two germline ends. Germline V CDR1 and CDR2: MNHNS, SASEGT. The CDR3 consists of 11 residues. The CDR3 sequence: CASSETYEQFF. CDR3 coding DNA: TGTGCCAGCAGTGAGACCTATGAGCAGTTCTTC.

This clone showed up just once. The chain combines TRBV7-2 with TRBJ2-5; TRBD2 might be the D (5 bases). The CDR3 spans 15 residues. Trimming removed 5 bases at V and 0 bases at J, with 13 bases between. The V gene's germline CDR1 is SGHTA and CDR2 FQGNSA. CDR3 in amino acids: CASSPGWADQETQYF. Written as DNA, the CDR3 is TGTGCCAGCAGCCCGGGATGGGCGGACCAAGAGACCCAGTACTTC.

This clone was seen only a few times. CDR3 residues: CASSIDVQRTEAFF. The CDR3 DNA reads as TGTGCCAGTAGTATAGACGTACAGCGAACTGAAGCTTTCTTT. The chain combines TRBV19 with TRBJ1-1, with D uncertain. The CDR3 consists of 14 residues. The germline V gene encodes CDR1 LNHDA and CDR2 SQIVND (reference sequence). The ends were cut back, 0 bases at V and 5 bases at J, with 10 bases in the middle.

In its sample, this clone was seen once. The chain employs TRBV5-8 and TRBJ2-5, with D perhaps TRBD2 (7 bases). Trimming pared 4 bases from V and 4 bases from J, leaving 20 bases between. The germline gives CDR1 SGHTS, CDR2 YDEGEE. There are 16 residues in the CDR3. The CDR3: CASSDGTGRGLETQYF. CDR3 nucleotides: TGTGCCAGCAGCGACGGGACTGGGCGGGGGCTAGAGACCCAGTACTTC.

This chain joins TRBV19 and TRBJ2-2; unclear D gene. The CDR3 contains 14 residues. Germline V gene sequence: CDR1 LNHDA, CDR2 SQIVND (reference sequence). The germline V and J ends were trimmed by 5 bases and 7 bases, with 14 bases remaining between them. The DNA of the CDR3 is TGTGCCAGTAGTGACGGACGAATTGGCGGGGAGCTGTTTTTT. The encoded protein is CASSDGRIGGELFF.

A single count supports this clone. The V and J genes are TRBV6-5 and TRBJ1-3; D is uncertain. Germline V gene lookup returns CDR1 MNHEY and CDR2 SVGAGI. The CDR3 totals 13 residues. V lost 9 bases and J lost 0, with 9 bases in between. The CDR3 region is CASYSNSGNTIYF. CDR3 nucleotides: TGTGCCAGTTACTCAAACTCTGGAAACACCATATATTTT.

The V call is TRBV5-1, the J call TRBJ1-5; tentative D call: TRBD1 (5 bases). The V and J ends lost 3 bases and 5 bases respectively, with 15 bases between them. The CDR3 totals 15 residues. Per the germline V gene, CDR1 is SGHRS and CDR2 is YFSETQ. For the CDR3, the DNA is TGCGCCAGCAGCTGGGGATCCGGGGGAGATCAGCCCCAGCATTTT. Protein product: CASSWGSGGDQPQHF. Filled out from reference TRBV5-1 and TRBJ1-5, the complete variable domain reads KAGVTQTPRYLIKTRGQQVTLSCSPISGHRSVSWYQQTPGQGLQFLFEYFSETQRNKGNFPGRFSGRQFSNSRSEMNVSTLELGDSALYLCASSWGSGGDQPQHFGDGTRLSIL.

The chain couples TRBV29-1 to TRBJ1-4; D is undetermined. The germline V gene has CDR1 SQVTM and CDR2 ANQGSEA. V was pared by 1 base and J by 8 bases, with 8 bases between. The CDR3 is 12 amino acids. CDR3 coding DNA: TGCAGCGTTGAAGGCGATAAGGAAAAACTGTTTTTT. Amino acid sequence: CSVEGDKEKLFF.

This clone has just a few counts. V usage is TRBV19 and J usage is TRBJ2-5; a possible D gene is TRBD1 (6 bases). The CDR3 runs to 14 residues. Per the germline V gene, CDR1 is LNHDA and CDR2 is SQIVND (reference sequence). Trimming cost V 7 bases and J 5 bases, with 17 bases left between them. The CDR3 protein is CASKDSSRRETQYF. Here the CDR3 DNA reads TGTGCCAGTAAGGACAGCTCGCGTAGGGAGACCCAGTACTTC.

The chain joins TRBV19 to TRBJ1-4, with D possibly being TRBD1 (5 bases). V was cut by 9 bases and J by 1 base, with 12 bases left in between. The CDR3 consists of 14 residues. Germline V gene sequence: CDR1 LNHDA, CDR2 SQIVND (reference sequence). The CDR3 nucleotides are TGTGCCAGCCTCTTAAGGGGAACTAATGAAAAACTGTTTTTT. Translating it yields CASLLRGTNEKLFF.

The CDR3 sequence: CASSGGAKETQYF. CDR3 sequence (DNA): TGTGCCAGCAGCGGGGGGGCTAAGGAGACCCAGTACTTC. This rearrangement joins TRBV9 to TRBJ2-5, with D possibly called TRBD1 or TRBD2 (6 bases each). In germline, CDR1 is SGDLS, CDR2 YYNGEE. This CDR3 comprises 13 residues. V lost 3 bases and J 5 bases, leaving 11 bases between the germline ends.

This chain joins TRBV2 and TRBJ1-2, with D unresolved. From germline, CDR1 is SNHLY and CDR2 FYNNEI. The CDR3 extends over 13 amino acids. Trimming took off 5 bases at V and 5 bases at J, with 12 bases between the two ends. As DNA, the CDR3 is TGTGCCAGCAGTAGTCGCTCTGCGTATGGCTACACCTTC. Amino acids: CASSSRSAYGYTF. The variable domain in full, with the rest retrieved from reference TRBV2 and TRBJ1-2, is EPEVTQTPSHQVTQMGQEVILRCVPISNHLYFYWYRQILGQKVEFLVSFYNNEISEKSEIFDDQFSVERPDGSNFTLKIRSTKLEDSAMYFCASSSRSAYGYTFGSGTRLTVV.

The DNA for the CDR3 is TGTGCCAGCAGCTTCTCTAGCGGGGGGACCGGGGAGCTGTTTTTT. This codes for CASSFSSGGTGELFF. The gene calls are TRBV7-8 and TRBJ2-2, with 11 bases lining up with TRBD2. Trimming took 3 bases from V and 5 from J; bases not matched to a gene: 2. The germline V gene encodes CDR1 SGHVS and CDR2 FQNEAQ. CDR3 length: 15 residues.

The chain is built from TRBV7-2 and TRBJ1-5; 12 bases map to TRBD1. Trimming at V came to 5 bases and at J to 7 bases, leaving 3 bases not matched to a gene. Germline lookup yields CDR1 SGHTA and CDR2 FQGNSA. The CDR3 contains 14 residues. This CDR3 is CASSPGTGGQPQHF. DNA for the CDR3: TGTGCCAGCAGCCCCGGGACAGGGGGCCAGCCCCAGCATTTT.

The chain employs TRBV6-5 and TRBJ2-7; 9 bases agree with TRBD1. The CDR3 covers 13 residues. Germline trimming cut 5 bases from V and 6 bases from J; bases unmatched to any gene: 5. Germline CDR1 MNHEY, CDR2 SVGAGI. The CDR3 protein is CASSAGTGIEQYF. CDR3 bases: TGTGCCAGCAGTGCCGGGACAGGGATCGAGCAGTACTTC.

This clone was seen a handful of times. J is TRBJ2-4 and V is TRBV27; 9 nucleotides line up with TRBD2. This CDR3 region has 16 residues. From germline, CDR1 is MNHEY and CDR2 SMNVEV (reference sequence). The trim removed 4 bases at V and 0 bases at J, leaving 4 bases unmatched. In DNA, the CDR3 is TGTGCCAGCAGTTCTAGCGGGATGGGAGCCAAAAACATTCAGTACTTC. It codes for CASSSSGMGAKNIQYF.

This clone was picked up a small number of times. The gene calls are TRBV27 and TRBJ1-6, with a possible D match to TRBD1 (6 bases). CDR1 MNHEY and CDR2 SMNVEV come from the germline V gene (reference sequence). V was cut by 5 bases and J by 7 bases, with 18 bases left in between. The CDR3 spans 16 residues. The CDR3 DNA reads TGTGCCAGCAGTAACACAGGGAGTCGGTTCAATTCACCCCTCCACTTT. This encodes CASSNTGSRFNSPLHF.

The chain couples TRBV18 to TRBJ1-2, with 8 bases matching TRBD1. V was pared by 5 bases and J by 8 bases, with 7 bases of the junction left unmatched. The CDR3 is 13 amino acids. Germline loops: CDR1 KGHSH, CDR2 LQKENI. CDR3 nucleotide sequence: TGTGCCAGCTCATACCAGACAGGGGAGGGCTACACCTTC. Translating gives CASSYQTGEGYTF. Combining the CDR3 with reference TRBV18 and TRBJ1-2 gives the whole variable domain NAGVMQNPRHLVRRRGQEARLRCSPMKGHSHVYWYRQLPEEGLKFMVYLQKENIIDESGMPKERFSAEFPKEGPSILRIQQVVRGDSAAYFCASSYQTGEGYTFGSGTRLTVV.

The CDR3 loop reads CASSSDPALNTEAFF. CDR3 DNA: TGCGCCAGCAGCTCTGACCCCGCCTTGAACACTGAAGCTTTCTTT. This chain connects TRBV5-1 to TRBJ1-1, with D unclear. Trimming took 3 bases from V and 0 from J, leaving 12 bases between them. Germline V gene sequence: CDR1 SGHRS, CDR2 YFSETQ. This CDR3 is built from 15 residues.